The 21 T cell receptor beta chains below all came from one sample that was sequenced in a study of OX40 agonist ivuxolimab in advanced cancers. Only in-frame clones appear in the TCRdb table, and some are missing; sequencing was by immunoSEQ multiplex PCR. The data contain about 62,000 clones, nearly 95% of them singletons. The specimen comprised CD4+ or CD8+ T cells sorted from blood, sampled in a trial of the OX40 agonist ivuxolimab. These receptors all come from an adult with an advanced solid tumor such as melanoma, head and neck, liver or kidney cancer.

The V and J genes are TRBV9 and TRBJ2-2; TRBD2 matches 11 bases. With V trimmed by 7 bases and J by 5 bases, 7 bases remained unmatched. CDR3 size: 15 residues. The germline V gene encodes CDR1 SGDLS and CDR2 YYNGEE. CDR3 protein: CASGPSGGRTGELFF. The CDR3 DNA is TGTGCCAGCGGTCCTAGCGGGGGGCGGACCGGGGAGCTGTTTTTT.

The chain employs TRBV7-9 and TRBJ2-7; 9 nucleotides agree with TRBD2. Germline V CDR1 and CDR2: SEHNR, FQNEAQ (reference sequence). This CDR3 has 13 residues. V dropped 5 bases and J dropped 5; count of bases not matched to a gene: 4. The CDR3 spells CASSPAGGHEQYF. The CDR3 nucleotides read TGTGCCAGCAGCCCGGCGGGGGGGCACGAGCAGTACTTC.

The rearrangement uses TRBV7-7 and TRBJ2-2; no clear D gene. V lost 5 bases, J lost 7 bases, and 8 bases lay in between. Germline V gene lookup returns CDR1 SSHAT and CDR2 FNYEAQ (reference sequence). This CDR3 region has 12 residues. CDR3 loop: CASSRVGGELFF. DNA of the CDR3: TGTGCCAGCAGCCGGGTGGGCGGGGAGCTGTTTTTT.

J is TRBJ2-3 and V is TRBV4-3; weak D call: TRBD1 (6 bases). V lost 1 base and J lost 4, with 12 bases in between. CDR3 length: 15 residues. Germline CDR1 and CDR2: LGHNA and YSLEER. The CDR3 protein is CASSQVEGVADTQYF. CDR3 coding DNA: TGCGCCAGCAGCCAAGTCGAGGGGGTAGCAGATACGCAGTATTTT.

The chain carries TRBV28 and TRBJ2-3; 7 nucleotides match TRBD1. Germline V gene lookup returns CDR1 MDHEN and CDR2 SYDVKM. The trim removed 8 bases at V and 5 bases at J, leaving 7 bases unmatched. The CDR3 is 13 residues long. The CDR3 nucleotides are TGTGCCAGCCATACAGGGGTCAAAGATACGCAGTATTTT. Translated: CASHTGVKDTQYF.

The V and J genes are TRBV18 and TRBJ2-7; no definite D call. This CDR3 has 12 residues. V lost 3 bases and J 3 bases, leaving 6 bases between the germline ends. Per the germline V gene, CDR1 is KGHSH and CDR2 is LQKENI. CDR3 residues: CASSPPGYEQYF. In DNA form, the CDR3 reads TGTGCCAGCTCACCGCCAGGCTACGAGCAGTACTTC.

In its sample, this clone was seen once. This chain joins TRBV7-6 and TRBJ2-3; the D gene is possibly TRBD1 (5 bases). The CDR3 consists of 17 residues. V was cut by 1 base and J by 1 base, with 15 bases left in between. Germline V gene lookup returns CDR1 SGHVS and CDR2 FNYEAQ. For the CDR3, the DNA is TGTGCCAGCAGCTTAGTAGTAACAGGCGACGGCACAGATACGCAGTATTTT. It translates to CASSLVVTGDGTDTQYF.

The V and J genes are TRBV9 and TRBJ2-3; D may be TRBD1 or TRBD2 (5 bases each). Germline CDR1 is SGDLS and CDR2 is YYNGEE. V gave up 0 bases and J gave up 7 bases, with 12 bases separating them. This CDR3 region has 14 residues. CDR3 loop: CASSVVGTGYTQYF. CDR3 nucleotide sequence: TGTGCCAGCAGCGTAGTGGGGACGGGGTATACGCAGTATTTT.

The genes are TRBV6-4 and TRBJ2-2; TRBD1 matches 8 bases. The CDR3 covers 13 residues. The ends lost 10 bases at V and 3 bases at J; junction bases unmatched: 4. Germline loops: CDR1 MRHNA, CDR2 SNTAGT. This CDR3 reads CATSGQDTGELFF. The CDR3 DNA follows: TGTGCCACATCGGGACAGGACACCGGGGAGCTGTTTTTT.

CDR3 DNA sequence: TGTGCCAGCAGCTCCCCTGGGGGCACCCAGGTAACTTTCTTT. Translation: CASSSPGGTQVTFF. This rearrangement joins TRBV7-9 to TRBJ1-1, with D possibly TRBD1 on 6 matching bases. This CDR3 is 14 amino acids long. CDR1 is SEHNR, CDR2 FQNEAQ, per germline (reference sequence). V lost 4 bases, J lost 12 bases, and 21 bases lay in between.

J is TRBJ2-5 and V is TRBV14; D call uncertain. Trimming removed 4 bases at V and 0 bases at J, with 15 bases between. Germline V gene sequence: CDR1 SGHDN, CDR2 FVKESK. The CDR3 is made up of 16 amino acids. The CDR3 protein is CASSPKAHVYQETQYF. Here the CDR3 DNA reads TGTGCCAGCAGCCCTAAGGCGCACGTTTACCAAGAGACCCAGTACTTC.

This chain links TRBV10-3 with TRBJ2-7; the D gene could be TRBD1 or TRBD2 (6 bases each). The ends were cut back, 10 bases at V and 0 bases at J, with 16 bases in the middle. The CDR3 runs to 14 residues. Germline V lookup: CDR1 ENHRY, CDR2 SYGVKD. The CDR3 here is CATFGGVPSYEQYF. The CDR3, as DNA: TGTGCCACCTTCGGGGGCGTCCCCTCCTACGAGCAGTACTTC.

CDR3 sequence (DNA): TGCGCCAGCAGTCCCGGGACAGGGTCCTACAATGAGCAGTTCTTC. Protein sequence: CASSPGTGSYNEQFF. The chain couples TRBV4-1 to TRBJ2-1; TRBD1 matches at 9 bases. This CDR3 contains 15 residues. Losses at the gene ends were 6 bases for V and 1 base for J; bases not matched to a gene: 4. The germline V gene encodes CDR1 MGHRA and CDR2 YSYEKL.

The chain carries TRBV11-2 and TRBJ2-7, with TRBD2 identical over 7 bases. CDR3 length equals 15 residues. V lost 0 bases, J lost 2 bases, and 4 bases stayed unmatched. The germline V gene has CDR1 SGHAT and CDR2 FQNNGV. The CDR3 bases are TGTGCCAGCAGCTTAGAAATGGGGGGGGCCTACGAGCAGTACTTC. The encoded protein is CASSLEMGGAYEQYF.

This clone was observed a few times. DNA of the CDR3: TGTGCCAGCCAACCGGGACAGATTACCTACAATGAGCAGTTCTTC. This encodes CASQPGQITYNEQFF. The chain couples TRBV2 to TRBJ2-1; 7 nucleotides align to TRBD1. Per germline, CDR1 SNHLY and CDR2 FYNNEI. V dropped 8 bases and J dropped 2; count of bases not matched to a gene: 9. The CDR3 has 15 residues.

CDR3 residues: CSVEHAGQFLDTEAFF. The CDR3 region has the DNA TGCAGCGTTGAACACGCCGGACAGTTTTTAGACACTGAAGCTTTCTTT. The rearrangement links TRBV29-1 to TRBJ1-1; perhaps TRBD1 as D (6 bases). The CDR3 has 16 residues. Between the trimmed V and J ends, which lost 2 bases and 3 bases, there was a span of 19 bases. Germline CDR1 SQVTM, CDR2 ANQGSEA.

Only a few counts were recorded for this clone. V is TRBV27 and J is TRBJ2-1; 7 bases agree with TRBD2. The CDR3 sequence is 14 residues long. Unmatched junction bases numbered 2, after V lost 2 bases and J lost 4 bases. The germline V gene has CDR1 MNHEY and CDR2 SMNVEV (reference sequence). The CDR3 spells CASSLGGGYNEQFF. The CDR3 nucleotides read TGTGCCAGCAGTTTAGGGGGGGGGTACAATGAGCAGTTCTTC.

The V gene is TRBV11-1, the J gene TRBJ2-7, with D unresolved. The tail of the sequence fits TRBJ2-5 better, so the J call may be wrong. Germline loops: CDR1 SGHAT, CDR2 FQDESV (reference sequence). This CDR3 contains 14 residues. In DNA, the CDR3 is TGTGCCAGCAGCTCCCGTACGAACCAAGAGACCCAGTACTTC. It yields the protein CASSSRTNQETQYF.

The V call is TRBV6-5, the J call TRBJ2-7; D remains ambiguous. V shed 0 bases and J shed 0 bases, with 9 bases lying between them. The CDR3 sequence is 15 residues long. Per the germline V gene, CDR1 is MNHEY and CDR2 is SVGAGI. The CDR3 loop reads CASSYSGSSSYEQYF. DNA of the CDR3: TGTGCCAGCAGTTACTCGGGTAGTAGCTCCTACGAGCAGTACTTC.

V is TRBV7-9 and J is TRBJ2-5; 7 nucleotides agree with TRBD2. The V gene's germline CDR1 is SEHNR and CDR2 FQNEAQ (reference sequence). Trimming took 5 bases from V and 6 from J; bases not matched to a gene: 12. This CDR3 comprises 15 residues. CDR3 amino acids: CASSPAAGEGKTQYF. The CDR3 nucleotides are TGTGCCAGCAGCCCAGCGGCGGGGGAAGGGAAGACCCAGTACTTC.

This rearrangement joins TRBV7-3 to TRBJ2-3; D call uncertain. V was cut by 2 bases and J by 4 bases, with 7 bases left in between. This CDR3 region has 13 residues. CDR1 SGHTA and CDR2 FQGTGA come from the germline V gene. The CDR3 DNA sequence: TGTGCCAGCAGCTTAGGGTTAGCAGATACGCAGTATTTT. It encodes CASSLGLADTQYF.